The sample holds many counts of the clone carrying this T cell receptor beta chain. The antigen remains undetermined. On the basis of clinical symptoms, serum thyroxine and TRAb, thyroid ultrasound and orbital computed tomography, diagnoses were made. With V trimmed by 4 bases and J by 9 bases, 9 bases remained unmatched. The CDR3 spans 15 residues. Per the germline V gene, CDR1 is MNHNS and CDR2 is SASEGT. This record belongs to a study of T cells in Graves' hyperthyroidism and ophthalmopathy. General study points: The authors' 13 V-J model separated ophthalmopathy from stable hyperthyroidism.

From RNA transcripts, TCR beta CDR3 regions were amplified. HTBI primers were employed in a first-round RT-PCR of the TCR CDR3. Via MiXCR, TCRdb re-called the multiplex PCR reads, giving one row per CDR3 protein. In the table there are a few hundred thousand distinct CDR3 sequences, 14% of which are singletons. This receptor was obtained from a woman aged 40-49 years with Graves' hyperthyroidism. V is TRBV6-1 and J is TRBJ2-1; 10 bases fit TRBD2. The sample comprised blood. CDR3 loop: CASSGFASGSVEQFF. CDR3 coding DNA: TGTGCCAGCAGTGGATTCGCTAGCGGGAGCGTTGAGCAGTTCTTC.